The 20 T cell receptor beta chains given below trace back to one sample, sequenced in a study of blood T cell repertoires in COVID-19. Method: immunoSEQ multiplex PCR; TCRdb's copy keeps in-frame clones and lacks some. The top ten hold 11% of the sample, which has around 130,000 clones, around 90% seen once. The sequencing input was peripheral blood. The source of these receptors is a woman aged 80 or over with acute or convalescent COVID-19.

CDR3 region: CASSSPRDGGSAGTQYF. In DNA form, the CDR3 reads TGTGCCAGCAGTTCCCCCAGGGACGGGGGGTCAGCAGGGACCCAGTACTTC. The gene calls are TRBV27 and TRBJ2-5; 7 positions agree with TRBD2. V lost 4 bases to trimming and J lost 7 bases; unmatched junction nucleotides: 18. In germline, CDR1 is MNHEY, CDR2 SMNVEV (reference sequence). The length of the CDR3 is 17 residues.

The chain couples TRBV4-2 to TRBJ2-2, with TRBD2 matching over 10 bases. The germline V gene has CDR1 LGHNA and CDR2 YNFKEQ. The trim removed 1 base at V and 3 bases at J, leaving 8 bases unmatched. The CDR3 has 18 amino acids. DNA of the CDR3: TGTGCCAGCAGCCAAGGGCCAGCGGGGGGGCCGGACACCGGGGAGCTGTTTTTT. Translating gives CASSQGPAGGPDTGELFF.

CDR3 in amino acids: CASTPTSGGVNEQFF. The CDR3 nucleotides are TGTGCCAGCACCCCGACTAGCGGGGGGGTCAATGAGCAGTTCTTC. This sequence joins TRBV6-2 or TRBV6-3 and TRBJ2-1, with 14 bases lining up with TRBD2. V trimming: 7 bases; J trimming: 6 bases; junction bases outside the gene matches: 5. Germline CDR1 reads MNHEY; CDR2 reads SVGEGT. This CDR3 spans 15 amino acids.

V and J are TRBV6-2 or TRBV6-3 and TRBJ2-5; a possible D gene is TRBD2 (6 bases). The CDR3 is made up of 18 amino acids. In germline, CDR1 is MNHEY, CDR2 SVGEGT. The ends were cut back, 0 bases at V and 2 bases at J, with 19 bases in the middle. The CDR3 loop reads CASSYSGLPGEEQETQYF. Written as DNA, the CDR3 is TGTGCCAGCAGTTACTCGGGACTGCCCGGAGAGGAGCAAGAGACCCAGTACTTC.

This chain joins TRBV7-2 and TRBJ1-1; 9 bases map to TRBD1. From germline, CDR1 is SGHTA and CDR2 FQGNSA. Unmatched junction bases numbered 8, after V lost 4 bases and J lost 5 bases. The CDR3 totals 15 residues. CDR3 DNA sequence: TGTGCCAGCAGCTGGGACAGGGCTCGGTGGACTGAAGCTTTCTTT. Translating gives CASSWDRARWTEAFF.

The V gene is TRBV5-5, the J gene TRBJ1-2; 9 positions agree with TRBD1. The CDR3 is 17 residues long. The V gene's germline CDR1 is SGHKS and CDR2 YYEKEE (reference sequence). Losses at the gene ends were 3 bases for V and 2 bases for J; bases not matched to a gene: 11. CDR3 region: CASSWGAGQGSNYGYTF. DNA of the CDR3: TGTGCCAGCAGCTGGGGGGCGGGACAGGGTTCCAACTATGGCTACACCTTC.

As DNA, the CDR3 is TGTGCCAGCAGCGGCCCCGGGACAGGGGCCTGGGAGACCCAGTACTTC. It encodes CASSGPGTGAWETQYF. This chain links TRBV9 with TRBJ2-5, with TRBD1 matching 10 bases. The germline V gene encodes CDR1 SGDLS and CDR2 YYNGEE. V lost 3 bases, J lost 5 bases, and 10 bases stayed unmatched. The CDR3 totals 16 residues.

This chain connects TRBV27 to TRBJ1-1; D is undetermined. Trimming removed 4 bases at V and 0 bases at J, with 18 bases between. The CDR3 sequence is 17 residues long. Germline V gives CDR1 MNHEY, CDR2 SMNVEV (reference sequence). CDR3 sequence reads: CASSSYSTGTMNTEAFF. The CDR3 coding sequence is TGTGCCAGCAGTTCCTACTCGACGGGAACCATGAACACTGAAGCTTTCTTT.

J is TRBJ1-1 and V is TRBV7-2; 7 bases are a match to TRBD1. CDR1 and CDR2 (germline): SGHTA, FQGNSA. The CDR3 consists of 16 residues. The trim removed 2 bases at V and 10 bases at J, leaving 16 bases unmatched. The CDR3: CASSLLGGRSVSGAFF. CDR3 DNA: TGTGCCAGCAGCTTATTAGGGGGCCGATCGGTATCAGGAGCTTTCTTT.

This rearrangement joins TRBV5-1 to TRBJ1-2; 10 nucleotides align to TRBD1. Germline V gene lookup returns CDR1 SGHRS and CDR2 YFSETQ. The junction had 4 bases not matched to a gene; V was cut back by 0 bases and J by 8 bases. The CDR3 spans 14 residues. The CDR3 protein is CASSLGDRGWGYTF. As DNA, the CDR3 is TGCGCCAGCAGCTTGGGGGACAGGGGATGGGGCTACACCTTC.

The V call is TRBV30, the J call TRBJ1-1; a weak D match, TRBD1 (5 bases). The V and J ends lost 0 bases and 7 bases respectively, with 15 bases between them. CDR3 length equals 14 residues. Germline loops: CDR1 GTSNPN, CDR2 SVGIG (reference sequence). CDR3 DNA sequence: TGTGCCTGGAGTGTAAGGGGCTCGCTGATTGAAGCTTTCTTT. It specifies CAWSVRGSLIEAFF.

The V call is TRBV5-5, the J call TRBJ1-6; the match to TRBD1 covers 10 bases. The CDR3 sequence is 20 residues long. With 0 bases clipped from V and 5 bases from J, the junction kept 14 bases outside the gene matches. Per germline, CDR1 SGHKS and CDR2 YYEKEE (reference sequence). The CDR3 reads CASSLGRDRGILSDNSPLHF. CDR3 DNA sequence: TGTGCCAGCAGCTTGGGCCGGGACAGGGGAATTTTATCGGATAATTCACCCCTCCACTTT.

The chain joins TRBV6-5 to TRBJ1-2; no clear D gene. V was shortened by 0 bases and J by 4 bases, with 9 bases between the two germline ends. The CDR3 loop spans 14 amino acids. Germline CDR1 reads MNHEY; CDR2 reads SVGAGI. The CDR3 here is CASSYSRSVYGYTF. The CDR3 coding sequence is TGTGCCAGCAGTTACTCCCGGAGCGTCTATGGCTACACCTTC.

The rearrangement links TRBV7-9 to TRBJ2-1; TRBD1 might be the D (8 bases). This CDR3 comprises 15 residues. V gave up 3 bases and J gave up 6 bases, with 15 bases separating them. CDR1 and CDR2 (germline): SEHNR, FQNEAQ (reference sequence). Here the CDR3 reads CASSLGGDRSNEQFF. In DNA form, the CDR3 reads TGTGCCAGCAGCTTGGGAGGGGACAGGTCCAATGAGCAGTTCTTC.

The J gene is TRBJ1-4, the V gene TRBV5-1; 10 nucleotides agree with TRBD1. V dropped 4 bases and J dropped 2; count of bases not matched to a gene: 2. Looked up from germline, CDR1 is SGHRS and CDR2 is YFSETQ. The CDR3 is 15 amino acids. CDR3 bases: TGCGCCAGCAGCGGGACAGGGGTGACTAATGAAAAACTGTTTTTT. Translating gives CASSGTGVTNEKLFF.

The chain employs TRBV5-5 and TRBJ2-1; 11 positions match TRBD2. The CDR3 loop spans 17 amino acids. V shed 2 bases, J shed 4 bases, and the junction held 8 bases outside the gene matches. Germline CDR1 SGHKS, CDR2 YYEKEE (reference sequence). This CDR3 reads CASSFYTSGGQYNEQFF. CDR3 coding DNA: TGTGCCAGCAGCTTCTATACTAGCGGGGGCCAATACAATGAGCAGTTCTTC.

The table lists this clone with a count of one. The rearrangement links TRBV6-1 to TRBJ2-3; 11 bases match TRBD2. Germline CDR1 is MNHNS and CDR2 is SASEGT. Unmatched junction bases numbered 17, after V lost 2 bases and J lost 4 bases. The CDR3 sequence is 20 residues long. The CDR3 protein is CASSEKNRTRLAGGADTQYF. The CDR3, as DNA: TGTGCCAGCAGTGAAAAGAACCGGACTCGCCTAGCGGGGGGAGCAGATACGCAGTATTTT.

The chain joins TRBV9 to TRBJ1-6, with 7 bases matching TRBD1. The ends lost 3 bases at V and 6 bases at J; junction bases unmatched: 3. Per germline, CDR1 SGDLS and CDR2 YYNGEE. The CDR3 length is 14 residues. The CDR3 protein is CASSGTGLNSPLHF. DNA of the CDR3: TGTGCCAGCAGCGGGACAGGCCTTAATTCACCCCTCCACTTT.

This clone was picked up one time. The V and J genes are TRBV7-2 and TRBJ2-1; the D gene is possibly TRBD2 (5 bases). Per the germline V gene, CDR1 is SGHTA and CDR2 is FQGNSA. The V and J ends lost 1 base and 4 bases respectively, with 14 bases between them. This CDR3 region has 16 residues. The CDR3 DNA follows: TGTGCCAGCAGCTTAGTCGCTTCGGGGAATTACAATGAGCAGTTCTTC. It is translated as CASSLVASGNYNEQFF.

V usage is TRBV18 and J usage is TRBJ2-2; TRBD1 is a possible D gene (5 bases). With 3 bases removed from V and 1 base from J, the gap between germline ends came to 6 bases. The germline gives CDR1 KGHSH, CDR2 LQKENI. This CDR3 contains 14 residues. The CDR3 DNA reads as TGTGCCAGCTCACCTGACAGGAACACCGGGGAGCTGTTTTTT. Residues: CASSPDRNTGELFF.